A single sample gave rise to the 11 T cell receptor beta chains below, sequenced in a study of CD8+ T cells in alopecia areata. As the sequencing template, cDNA was produced by extracting RNA and reverse transcribing it. The data were produced by immunoSEQ multiplex PCR, yet TCRdb's version contains in-frame clones alone and is incomplete. The sample records more than 95,000 clones, less than 50% being singletons. The sequencing sample was made of CD4+ T cells sorted from blood. These receptors were taken from a human donor with alopecia areata.

This clone was counted a few times. V and J are TRBV30 and TRBJ2-1, with D perhaps matching TRBD1 (7 bases). CDR1 is GTSNPN, CDR2 SVGIG, per germline (reference sequence). V was shortened by 8 bases and J by 5 bases, with 16 bases between the two germline ends. The CDR3 totals 13 residues. Here the CDR3 reads CAGRGVRNNEQFF. The CDR3 DNA reads TGTGCCGGCAGGGGGGTCCGGAACAATGAGCAGTTCTTC.

The V gene is TRBV19, the J gene TRBJ2-3, with D uncertain. This CDR3 is 15 amino acids long. Trimming removed 4 bases from V and 6 bases from J, with 17 bases in between. Germline-derived CDR1 and CDR2 are LNHDA and SQIVND (reference sequence). CDR3 in DNA: TGTGCCAGTAGTACAGAACGAAGAGACGGCGATACGCAGTATTTT. Protein product: CASSTERRDGDTQYF. Full variable domain (missing parts from reference TRBV19 and TRBJ2-3): DGGITQSPKYLFRKEGQNVTLSCEQNLNHDAMYWYRQDPGQGLRLIYYSQIVNDFQKGDIAEGYSVSREKKESFPLTVTSAQKNPTAFYLCASSTERRDGDTQYFGPGTRLTVL.

Only a few counts were recorded for this clone. This chain connects TRBV2 to TRBJ2-3; D gene ambiguous. Per germline, CDR1 SNHLY and CDR2 FYNNEI. The ends were cut back, 3 bases at V and 1 base at J, with 11 bases in the middle. This CDR3 has 15 residues. CDR3 residues: CASSEMRRGTDTQYF. The CDR3 DNA reads as TGTGCCAGCAGTGAGATGAGGCGAGGCACAGATACGCAGTATTTT.

This clone was observed a handful of times. V and J are TRBV20-1 and TRBJ1-6; D gene uncertain. This CDR3 has 10 residues. CDR1 is DFQATT and CDR2 is SNEGSKA in the germline V gene (reference sequence). V was pared by 0 bases and J by 17 bases, with 8 bases between. The CDR3 here is CSARDREIHF. The CDR3 DNA sequence: TGCAGTGCTAGAGATAGGGAGATCCACTTT.

The V and J genes are TRBV30 and TRBJ2-7; possibly TRBD1 or TRBD2 for D (5 bases each). Trimming shortened V by 4 bases and J by 6 bases, and 13 bases separated the two germline ends. The CDR3 length is 12 residues. Germline CDR1 is GTSNPN and CDR2 is SVGIG (reference sequence). CDR3 protein: CAWNPGPTEQYF. The CDR3 region has the DNA TGTGCCTGGAACCCGGGACCCACCGAGCAGTACTTC.

This chain uses TRBV2 with TRBJ1-6; D is unclear. CDR1 is SNHLY, CDR2 FYNNEI, per germline. V was pared by 2 bases and J by 10 bases, with 15 bases between. The CDR3 loop spans 15 amino acids. The CDR3, as DNA: TGTGCCAGCAGTGAACCGGGGATCTCTTACTCACCCCTCCACTTT. Translated: CASSEPGISYSPLHF. The whole variable domain, remainder taken from reference TRBV2 and TRBJ1-6, is EPEVTQTPSHQVTQMGQEVILRCVPISNHLYFYWYRQILGQKVEFLVSFYNNEISEKSEIFDDQFSVERPDGSNFTLKIRSTKLEDSAMYFCASSEPGISYSPLHFGNGTRLTVT.

V gene TRBV29-1 combines with J gene TRBJ2-5; a weak D match, TRBD1 (7 bases). The assigned J gene may be wrong: the sequence end matches TRBJ2-7 better. This CDR3 is 13 amino acids long. Per the germline V gene, CDR1 is SQVTM and CDR2 is ANQGSEA. The CDR3 DNA reads as TGCAGCGTTGTGGAGGGGGCGTCGTACGAGCAGTACTTC. It encodes CSVVEGASYEQYF.

This sequence joins TRBV30 and TRBJ2-3; no clear D. Per the germline V gene, CDR1 is GTSNPN and CDR2 is SVGIG (reference sequence). The CDR3 sequence is 10 residues long. The V end was cut by 3 bases, the J end by 6 bases, with 4 bases between. The CDR3 sequence is CAWSADTQYF. In nucleotides, the CDR3 is TGTGCCTGGAGCGCCGATACGCAGTATTTT.

This chain connects TRBV30 to TRBJ2-7, with 7 nucleotides matching TRBD1. With V trimmed by 7 bases and J by 0 bases, 12 bases remained unmatched. CDR3 size: 15 residues. Per the germline V gene, CDR1 is GTSNPN and CDR2 is SVGIG (reference sequence). The CDR3, as DNA: TGTGCCTATTATAAGGGGGCTCCTTCCTCCTACGAGCAGTACTTC. Encoded protein: CAYYKGAPSSYEQYF. The full variable domain, in which reference TRBV30 and TRBJ2-7 provide the parts outside the CDR3, is SQTIHQWPATLVQPVGSPLSLECTVEGTSNPNLYWYRQAAGRGLQLLFYSVGIGQISSEVPQNLSASRPQDRQFILSSKKLLLSDSGFYLCAYYKGAPSSYEQYFGPGTRLTVT.

The V gene is TRBV28, the J gene TRBJ1-6; possibly TRBD1 for D (5 bases). CDR3 length equals 13 residues. V was shortened by 5 bases and J by 8 bases, with 10 bases between the two germline ends. CDR1 is MDHEN and CDR2 is SYDVKM in the germline V gene. This CDR3 reads CASSRQTYSPLHF. CDR3 coding DNA: TGTGCCAGCAGTAGACAGACGTATTCACCCCTCCACTTT.

The rearrangement joins TRBV28 to TRBJ2-1; D unresolved. Trimming stripped 5 bases from V and 2 bases from J, with 7 bases between. The length of the CDR3 is 13 residues. Germline V CDR1 and CDR2: MDHEN, SYDVKM. The CDR3 loop reads CASSANPYNEQFF. CDR3 coding DNA: TGTGCCAGCAGTGCCAACCCCTACAATGAGCAGTTCTTC. Supplemented by reference TRBV28 and TRBJ2-1, the full variable domain reads DVKVTQSSRYLVKRTGEKVFLECVQDMDHENMFWYRQDPGLGLRLIYFSYDVKMKEKGDIPEGYSVSREKKERFSLILESASTNQTSMYLCASSANPYNEQFFGPGTRLTVL.